The 15 T cell receptor beta chains listed next were all sequenced from one sample in a study of blood T cell repertoires in COVID-19. Here immunoSEQ multiplex PCR was the method, and the copy in TCRdb shows in-frame clones only, minus some. The repertoire holds approximately 190,000 clones, with under 90% as singletons. Sequencing input: peripheral blood. The receptors stem from a man aged 55 to 70 with acute or convalescent COVID-19.

V and J are TRBV9 and TRBJ2-1; TRBD2 matches at 10 bases. Germline trimming cut 3 bases from V and 1 base from J; bases unmatched to any gene: 4. Germline V gives CDR1 SGDLS, CDR2 YYNGEE. This CDR3 region has 16 residues. Here the CDR3 DNA reads TGTGCCAGCAGCGAGACTAGCGGGCAATCCTACAATGAGCAGTTCTTC. Residues: CASSETSGQSYNEQFF.

This clone was counted a few times. Within the sample, other DNA sequences also encode this same CDR3. The chain recombines TRBV19 with TRBJ1-1, with D hard to call. This CDR3 is 14 amino acids long. Per the germline V gene, CDR1 is LNHDA and CDR2 is SQIVND (reference sequence). V lost 1 base and J lost 2, with 8 bases in between. The CDR3 nucleotides read TGTGCCAGTAGTATAGGGGGAGGAAACACTGAAGCTTTCTTT. As protein: CASSIGGGNTEAFF.

The V and J genes are TRBV7-3 and TRBJ2-1; 9 bases are shared with TRBD2. The length of the CDR3 is 18 residues. The trim removed 4 bases at V and 7 bases at J, leaving 17 bases unmatched. In germline, CDR1 is SGHTA, CDR2 FQGTGA. As DNA, the CDR3 is TGTGCCAGCAGCTCCGGACTAGCGAGAGGGGAATTTACAAATGAGCAGTTCTTC. This encodes CASSSGLARGEFTNEQFF.

CDR3 amino acids: CATSRLRRQATNEKLFF. In nucleotides, the CDR3 is TGTGCCACCAGCAGACTTCGGAGACAGGCAACTAATGAAAAACTGTTTTTT. The V and J genes are TRBV15 and TRBJ1-4; D possibly corresponds to TRBD1 (6 bases). Per the germline V gene, CDR1 is LNHNV and CDR2 is YYDKDF (reference sequence). Deletions cut 2 bases from V and 0 bases from J, with 13 bases between. The CDR3 runs 17 residues.

The gene calls are TRBV7-9 and TRBJ1-2, with a weak D call TRBD1 (6 bases). Looked up from germline, CDR1 is SEHNR and CDR2 is FQNEAQ (reference sequence). The CDR3 has 11 residues. Trimming shortened V by 5 bases and J by 8 bases, and 9 bases separated the two germline ends. CDR3 sequence: CASSQDRGYTF. The CDR3 nucleotides are TGTGCCAGCAGCCAAGACAGGGGCTACACCTTC.

The chain combines TRBV29-1 with TRBJ1-6; 8 positions agree with TRBD1. Germline V lookup: CDR1 SQVTM, CDR2 ANQGSEA. V lost 8 bases to trimming and J lost 7 bases; unmatched junction nucleotides: 7. The CDR3 extends over 13 amino acids. The CDR3 nucleotides read TGCAGCATTCAACAGGGGGAGAATTCACCCCTCCACTTT. Protein product: CSIQQGENSPLHF.

Turning to this clone: Germline is not matched at one junction end, which may reflect a read error. The rearrangement joins TRBV19 to TRBJ1-5; D perhaps matches TRBD1 (6 bases). The CDR3 sequence is 12 residues long. The germline V gene has CDR1 LNHDA and CDR2 SQIVND (reference sequence). The CDR3 DNA follows: TGTGCCAGTAGTGGGGGACAATCTTGGCAAGATTTT. It yields the protein CASSGGQSWQDF.

The chain recombines TRBV30 with TRBJ2-4; TRBD2 matches 9 bases. Germline lookup yields CDR1 GTSNPN and CDR2 SVGIG (reference sequence). Germline trimming cut 7 bases from V and 0 bases from J; bases unmatched to any gene: 4. This CDR3 comprises 14 residues. CDR3 protein: CASELAGAKNIQYF. CDR3 in DNA: TGTGCCTCCGAACTAGCGGGAGCCAAAAACATTCAGTACTTC.

The chain joins TRBV7-2 to TRBJ1-5, with no clear D. Germline lookup yields CDR1 SGHTA and CDR2 FQGNSA. The CDR3 sequence is 15 residues long. V was trimmed by 1 base and J by 1 base, leaving 8 bases between them. In DNA, the CDR3 is TGTGCCAGCAGCTTAGGGTGGCAGAGCAATCAGCCCCAGCATTTT. Protein sequence: CASSLGWQSNQPQHF.

The chain employs TRBV9 and TRBJ2-5; possible D gene TRBD2, 5 bases. The germline V gene has CDR1 SGDLS and CDR2 YYNGEE. Trimming cost V 3 bases and J 1 base, with 7 bases left between them. This CDR3 region has 13 residues. The CDR3, as DNA: TGTGCCAGCAGCGGAGGGCCCCAAGAGACCCAGTACTTC. It is translated as CASSGGPQETQYF.

The rearrangement joins TRBV5-5 to TRBJ1-4; D remains unclear. V shed 4 bases and J shed 8 bases, with 12 bases lying between them. The CDR3 length is 13 residues. Germline values: CDR1 SGHKS, CDR2 YYEKEE (reference sequence). The CDR3 loop is CASSGGSREKLFF. The CDR3 region has the DNA TGTGCCAGCAGCGGAGGGAGTCGGGAAAAACTGTTTTTT.

The chain employs TRBV20-1 and TRBJ2-7; D ambiguous. Trimming removed 5 bases from V and 4 bases from J, with 9 bases in between. Germline CDR1 is DFQATT and CDR2 is SNEGSKA (reference sequence). There are 11 residues in the CDR3. In nucleotides, the CDR3 is TGCAGTGCTCCTCAGGCATACGAGCAGTACTTC. This codes for CSAPQAYEQYF.

The chain has TRBV11-2 and TRBJ2-7; 7 bases map to TRBD1. The CDR3 is 16 residues long. CDR1 is SGHAT, CDR2 FQNNGV, per germline. V gave up 4 bases and J gave up 1 base; unmatched junction bases: 10. CDR3 sequence: CASSSATGFFSYEQYF. The CDR3 DNA reads TGTGCCAGCAGCTCGGCGACAGGGTTCTTTTCCTACGAGCAGTACTTC.

The CDR3 loop is CASRNRGEVEKLFF. The CDR3 DNA reads TGTGCCAGCAGAAACAGGGGGGAGGTTGAAAAACTGTTTTTT. The rearrangement joins TRBV3-1 (or the pseudogene TRBV3-2) to TRBJ1-4; TRBD1 aligns across 8 bases. CDR1 is LGHDT and CDR2 is YNNKEL in the germline V gene (reference sequence). With 6 bases clipped from V and 7 bases from J, the junction kept 7 bases outside the gene matches. The CDR3 runs 14 residues.

The rearrangement joins TRBV30 to TRBJ2-7; 9 nucleotides align to TRBD1. Germline V gene data show CDR1 as GTSNPN and CDR2 as SVGIG (reference sequence). The CDR3 spans 13 residues. V lost 5 bases, J lost 5 bases, and 7 bases stayed unmatched. The CDR3 DNA follows: TGTGCCTGGGAAGGGACAGGGATCCACGAGCAGTACTTC. This encodes CAWEGTGIHEQYF. Together with reference TRBV30 and TRBJ2-7, the CDR3 gives the full variable domain: SQTIHQWPATLVQPVGSPLSLECTVEGTSNPNLYWYRQAAGRGLQLLFYSVGIGQISSEVPQNLSASRPQDRQFILSSKKLLLSDSGFYLCAWEGTGIHEQYFGPGTRLTVT.